This T cell receptor beta chain was recovered during a study of control samples from healthy donors and cancer patients. Generated by immunoSEQ multiplex PCR, the TCRdb table keeps only in-frame clones and is missing some. The data contain 95,000 to 100,000 clones, roughly 91% of them singletons. The V gene's germline CDR1 is LGHDT and CDR2 YNNKEL (reference sequence). The CDR3 loop spans 11 amino acids. Trimming shortened V by 1 base and J by 6 bases, and 4 bases separated the two germline ends. The sequence was collected from a man younger than 40 in good health. Sequencing was done on a sample of blood. The chain combines TRBV3-1 (or the pseudogene TRBV3-2) with TRBJ2-7, with D hard to call. This CDR3 is CASSQAGEQYF. As DNA, the CDR3 is TGTGCCAGCAGCCAAGCTGGCGAGCAGTACTTC.